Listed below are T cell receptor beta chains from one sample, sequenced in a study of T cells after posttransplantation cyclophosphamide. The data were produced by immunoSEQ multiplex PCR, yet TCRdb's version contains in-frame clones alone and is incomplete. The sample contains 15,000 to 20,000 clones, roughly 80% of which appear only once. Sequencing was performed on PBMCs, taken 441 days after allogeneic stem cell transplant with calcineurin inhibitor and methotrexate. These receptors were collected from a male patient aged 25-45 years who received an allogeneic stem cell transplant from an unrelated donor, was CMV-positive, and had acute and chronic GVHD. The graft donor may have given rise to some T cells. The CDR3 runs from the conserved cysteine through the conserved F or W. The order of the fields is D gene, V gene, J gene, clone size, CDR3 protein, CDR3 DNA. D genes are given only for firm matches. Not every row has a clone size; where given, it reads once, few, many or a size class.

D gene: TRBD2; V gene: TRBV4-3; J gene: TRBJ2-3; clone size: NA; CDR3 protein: CASSQEGLAGDTQYF; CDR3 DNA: TGCGCCAGCAGCCAAGAGGGACTAGCGGGAGATACGCAGTATTTT
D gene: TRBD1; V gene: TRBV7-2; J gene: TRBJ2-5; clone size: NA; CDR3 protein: CASSRDSVGETQYF; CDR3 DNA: TGTGCCAGCAGCCGGGACAGTGTGGGAGAGACCCAGTACTTC
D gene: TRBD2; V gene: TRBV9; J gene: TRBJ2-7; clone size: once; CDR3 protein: CASSVGLADYEQYF; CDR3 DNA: TGTGCCAGCAGCGTAGGACTAGCGGACTACGAGCAGTACTTC
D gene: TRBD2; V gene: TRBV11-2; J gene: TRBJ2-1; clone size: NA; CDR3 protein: CASSPPGLAGGYEQFF; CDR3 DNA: TGTGCCAGCAGCCCGCCGGGACTAGCGGGAGGGTATGAGCAGTTCTTC
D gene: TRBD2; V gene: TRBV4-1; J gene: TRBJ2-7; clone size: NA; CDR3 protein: CASSQGEGSVYEQYF; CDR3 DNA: TGCGCCAGCAGCCAAGGGGAGGGGTCCGTTTACGAGCAGTACTTC
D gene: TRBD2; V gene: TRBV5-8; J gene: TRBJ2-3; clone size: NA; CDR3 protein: CASSRGGEADTQYF; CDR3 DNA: TGTGCCAGCAGCCGCGGGGGGGAGGCAGATACGCAGTATTTT
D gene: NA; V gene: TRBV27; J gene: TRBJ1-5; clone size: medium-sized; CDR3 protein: CASSLRGQPQHF; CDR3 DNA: TGTGCCAGCAGTTTAAGGGGCCAGCCCCAGCATTTT
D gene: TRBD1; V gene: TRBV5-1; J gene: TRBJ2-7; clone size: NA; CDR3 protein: CASSLTRDRGRRAYEQYF; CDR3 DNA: TGCGCCAGCAGCTTGACGAGAGACAGGGGGCGCAGGGCGTACGAGCAGTACTTC
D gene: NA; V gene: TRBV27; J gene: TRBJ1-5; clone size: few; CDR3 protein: CASSLLAGYSNQPQHF; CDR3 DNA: TGTGCCAGCAGTTTATTGGCAGGTTATAGCAATCAGCCCCAGCATTTT
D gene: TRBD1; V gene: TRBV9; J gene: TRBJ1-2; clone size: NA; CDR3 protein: CASSVVEGQPNGYTF; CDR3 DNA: TGTGCCAGCAGCGTAGTGGAGGGACAGCCCAATGGCTACACCTTC
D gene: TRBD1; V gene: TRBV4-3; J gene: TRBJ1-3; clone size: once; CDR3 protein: CASNNRGRGNTIYF; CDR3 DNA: TGCGCCAGCAACAACAGGGGTCGTGGAAACACCATATATTTT
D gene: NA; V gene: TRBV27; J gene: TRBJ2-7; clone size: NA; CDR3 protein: CASSGNQGFYEQYF; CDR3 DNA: TGTGCCAGCAGTGGTAATCAGGGCTTCTACGAGCAGTACTTC
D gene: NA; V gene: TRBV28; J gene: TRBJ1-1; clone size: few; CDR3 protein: CASSSYYRINTEAFF; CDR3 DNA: TGTGCCAGCAGTTCGTACTATCGGATTAACACTGAAGCTTTCTTT
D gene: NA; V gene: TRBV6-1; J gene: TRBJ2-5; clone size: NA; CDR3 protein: CASSTPGRGETQYF; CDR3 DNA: TGTGCCAGCAGTACCCCAGGGAGGGGGGAGACCCAGTACTTC
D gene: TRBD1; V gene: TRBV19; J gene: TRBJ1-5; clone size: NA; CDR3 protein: CASKGQGEGQPQHF; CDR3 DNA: TGTGCCAGTAAAGGACAGGGGGAGGGTCAGCCCCAGCATTTT
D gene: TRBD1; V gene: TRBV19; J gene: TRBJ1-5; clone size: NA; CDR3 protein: CASAPGTGRHQPQHF; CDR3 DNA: TGTGCCAGTGCCCCCGGGACAGGGAGGCATCAGCCCCAGCATTTT
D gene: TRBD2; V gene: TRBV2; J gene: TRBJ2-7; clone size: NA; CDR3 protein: CASIGTIMGYEQYF; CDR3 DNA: TGTGCCAGCATCGGGACTATCATGGGATACGAGCAGTACTTC
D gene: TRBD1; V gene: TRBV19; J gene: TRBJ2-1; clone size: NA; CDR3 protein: CASSIDVGTGNEQFF; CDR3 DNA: TGTGCCAGTAGTATAGATGTTGGGACAGGAAATGAGCAGTTCTTC
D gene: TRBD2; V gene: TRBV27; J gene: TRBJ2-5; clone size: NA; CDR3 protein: CASSLSVAGVQETQYF; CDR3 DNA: TGTGCCAGCAGTTTATCGGTTGCGGGGGTCCAAGAGACCCAGTACTTC
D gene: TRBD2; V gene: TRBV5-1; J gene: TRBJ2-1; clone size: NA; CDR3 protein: CASNVGGLATSASYNEQFF; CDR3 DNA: TGCGCCAGTAACGTTGGAGGACTAGCGACTTCCGCTTCCTACAATGAGCAGTTCTTC
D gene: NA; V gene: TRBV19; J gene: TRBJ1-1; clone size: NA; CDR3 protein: CATRPGATGTEAFF; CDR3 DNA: TGTGCCACCCGACCGGGAGCAACGGGCACTGAAGCTTTCTTT
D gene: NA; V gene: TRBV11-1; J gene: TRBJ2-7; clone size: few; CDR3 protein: CASSLPAGAQISYEQYF; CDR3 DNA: TGTGCCAGCAGCTTACCTGCGGGTGCCCAAATCTCCTACGAGCAGTACTTC
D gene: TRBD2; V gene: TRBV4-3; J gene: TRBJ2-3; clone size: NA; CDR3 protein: CASSQRLAGFMADTQYF; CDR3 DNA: TGCGCCAGCAGCCAGCGACTAGCGGGATTTATGGCAGATACGCAGTATTTT
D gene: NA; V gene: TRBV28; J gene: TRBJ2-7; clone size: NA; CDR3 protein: CASSFQGREEGEQYF; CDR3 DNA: TGTGCCAGCAGTTTTCAGGGGAGGGAGGAGGGCGAGCAGTACTTC
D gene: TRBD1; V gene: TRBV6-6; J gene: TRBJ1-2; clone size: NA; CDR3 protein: CASSYRGQGHGYTF; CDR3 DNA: TGTGCCAGCAGTTACCGGGGACAGGGCCATGGCTACACCTTC
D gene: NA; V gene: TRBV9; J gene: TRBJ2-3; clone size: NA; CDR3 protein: CASSALTSTDTQYF; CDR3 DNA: TGTGCCAGCAGCGCGCTGACTAGTACTGATACGCAGTATTTT
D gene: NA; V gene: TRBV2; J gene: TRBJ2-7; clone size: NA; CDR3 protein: CASIGADSYEQYF; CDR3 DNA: TGTGCCAGCATTGGGGCGGATTCATACGAGCAGTACTTC
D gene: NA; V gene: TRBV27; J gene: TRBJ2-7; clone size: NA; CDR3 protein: CASSLGGTATYEQYF; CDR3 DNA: TGTGCCAGCAGTTTAGGGGGGACAGCGACCTACGAGCAGTACTTC
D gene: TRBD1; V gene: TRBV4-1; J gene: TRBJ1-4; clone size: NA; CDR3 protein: CASSQGQGNEKLFF; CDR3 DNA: TGCGCCAGCAGCCAAGGACAGGGAAATGAAAAACTGTTTTTT
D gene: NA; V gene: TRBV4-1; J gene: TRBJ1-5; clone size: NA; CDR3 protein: CASSQSPGRTNQPQHF; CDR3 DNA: TGCGCCAGCAGCCAGAGCCCCGGACGGACTAATCAGCCCCAGCATTTT
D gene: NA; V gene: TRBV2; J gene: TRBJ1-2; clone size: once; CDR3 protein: CASRNLERFYGYTF; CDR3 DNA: TGTGCCAGCAGGAATTTGGAGCGTTTCTATGGCTACACCTTC
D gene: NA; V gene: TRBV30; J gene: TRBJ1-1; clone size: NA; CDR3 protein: CAQAGGPEAFF; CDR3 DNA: TGTGCTCAGGCTGGGGGCCCTGAAGCTTTCTTT
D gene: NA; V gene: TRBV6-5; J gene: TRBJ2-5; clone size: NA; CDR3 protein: CASKIGGASETQYF; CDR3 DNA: TGTGCCAGCAAAATTGGGGGGGCCTCGGAGACCCAGTACTTC
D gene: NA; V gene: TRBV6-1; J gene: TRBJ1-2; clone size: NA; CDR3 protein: CASSGSGYYGYTF; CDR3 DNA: TGTGCCAGCAGTGGATCAGGGTACTATGGCTACACCTTC
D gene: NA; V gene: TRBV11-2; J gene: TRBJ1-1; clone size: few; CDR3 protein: CASSLVGTWTEAFF; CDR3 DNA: TGTGCCAGCAGCTTAGTCGGGACTTGGACTGAAGCTTTCTTT
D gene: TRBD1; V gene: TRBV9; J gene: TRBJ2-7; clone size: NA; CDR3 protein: CASTPGQGAYEQYF; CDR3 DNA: TGTGCCAGCACCCCGGGACAGGGGGCGTACGAGCAGTACTTC
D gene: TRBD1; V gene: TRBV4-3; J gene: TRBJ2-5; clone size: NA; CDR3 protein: CASSQDWVTGGLRETQYF; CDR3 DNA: TGCGCCAGCAGCCAAGACTGGGTAACAGGGGGGCTCCGGGAGACCCAGTACTTC
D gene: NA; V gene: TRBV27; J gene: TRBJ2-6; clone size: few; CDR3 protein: CASRLLSGANVLTF; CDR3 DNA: TGTGCCAGCAGACTATTATCTGGGGCCAACGTCCTGACTTTC
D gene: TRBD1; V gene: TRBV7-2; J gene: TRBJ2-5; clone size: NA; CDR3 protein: CASSSGQWDLETQYF; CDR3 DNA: TGTGCCAGCAGCTCGGGACAGTGGGACCTGGAGACCCAGTACTTC
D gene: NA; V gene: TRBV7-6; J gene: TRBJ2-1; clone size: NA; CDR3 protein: CASSLETAAPQDNEQFF; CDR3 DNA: TGTGCCAGCAGCTTAGAAACGGCAGCTCCTCAGGACAATGAGCAGTTCTTC
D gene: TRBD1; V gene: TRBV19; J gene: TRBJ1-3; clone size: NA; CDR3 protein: CASRSGQLAGNTIYF; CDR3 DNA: TGTGCCAGTAGGTCGGGACAGTTAGCTGGAAACACCATATATTTT
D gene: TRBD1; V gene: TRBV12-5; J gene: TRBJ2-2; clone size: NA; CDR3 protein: CASGLFGQGANTGELFF; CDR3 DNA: TGTGCTAGTGGTTTGTTCGGACAGGGGGCGAACACCGGGGAGCTGTTTTTT
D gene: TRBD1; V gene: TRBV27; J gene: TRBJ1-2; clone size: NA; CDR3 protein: CASSYLPDRGVGYTF; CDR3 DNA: TGTGCCAGCAGTTACTTGCCCGACAGGGGGGTCGGCTACACCTTC
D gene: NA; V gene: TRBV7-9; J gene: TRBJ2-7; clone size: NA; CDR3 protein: CASTEEDRGNYEQYF; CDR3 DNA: TGTGCCAGCACTGAGGAGGACCGGGGAAACTACGAGCAGTACTTC
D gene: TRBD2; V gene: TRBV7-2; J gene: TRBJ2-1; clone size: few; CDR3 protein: CASRPRTSGGLVSYNEQFF; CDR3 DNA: TGTGCCAGCAGGCCCCGGACTAGCGGGGGACTGGTCTCCTACAATGAGCAGTTCTTC
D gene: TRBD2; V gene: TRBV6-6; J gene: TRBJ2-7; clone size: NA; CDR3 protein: CASSQGTSGGYEQYF; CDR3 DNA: TGTGCCAGCAGTCAAGGGACTAGCGGGGGGTACGAGCAGTACTTC
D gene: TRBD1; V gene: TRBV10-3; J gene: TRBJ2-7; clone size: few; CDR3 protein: CAISESTGTGPFFYEQYF; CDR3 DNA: TGTGCCATCAGTGAGTCGACGGGGACAGGGCCCTTTTTTTACGAGCAGTACTTC
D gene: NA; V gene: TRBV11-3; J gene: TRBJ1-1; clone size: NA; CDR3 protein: CASSLNGGNTEAFF; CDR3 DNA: TGTGCCAGCAGCTTAAATGGAGGGAACACTGAAGCTTTCTTT
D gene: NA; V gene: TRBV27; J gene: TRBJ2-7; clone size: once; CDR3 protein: CASSLAERYEQYF; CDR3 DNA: TGTGCCAGCAGTTTAGCTGAGAGGTACGAGCAGTACTTC
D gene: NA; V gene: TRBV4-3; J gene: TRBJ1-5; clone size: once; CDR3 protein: CASSQLHLSNQPQHF; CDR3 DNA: TGCGCCAGCAGCCAATTACACCTGAGCAATCAGCCCCAGCATTTT
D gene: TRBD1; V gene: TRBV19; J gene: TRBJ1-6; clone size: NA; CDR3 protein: CASCLGQGVSPLHF; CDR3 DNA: TGTGCCAGTTGTCTCGGACAGGGTGTCTCACCCCTCCACTTT
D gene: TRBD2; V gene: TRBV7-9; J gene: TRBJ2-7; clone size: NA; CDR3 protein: CASSTPAGRAHEQYF; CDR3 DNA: TGTGCCAGCAGCACCCCGGCGGGGAGGGCCCACGAGCAGTACTTC
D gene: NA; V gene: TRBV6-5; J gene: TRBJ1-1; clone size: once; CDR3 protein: CASRLGRGTEAFF; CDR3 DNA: TGTGCCAGCAGACTCGGGAGGGGCACTGAAGCTTTCTTT
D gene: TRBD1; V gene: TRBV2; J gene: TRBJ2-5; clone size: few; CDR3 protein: CASSPRAGTGRSRWTQYF; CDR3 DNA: TGTGCCAGCAGTCCTAGGGCCGGGACAGGTCGATCAAGGTGGACCCAGTACTTC